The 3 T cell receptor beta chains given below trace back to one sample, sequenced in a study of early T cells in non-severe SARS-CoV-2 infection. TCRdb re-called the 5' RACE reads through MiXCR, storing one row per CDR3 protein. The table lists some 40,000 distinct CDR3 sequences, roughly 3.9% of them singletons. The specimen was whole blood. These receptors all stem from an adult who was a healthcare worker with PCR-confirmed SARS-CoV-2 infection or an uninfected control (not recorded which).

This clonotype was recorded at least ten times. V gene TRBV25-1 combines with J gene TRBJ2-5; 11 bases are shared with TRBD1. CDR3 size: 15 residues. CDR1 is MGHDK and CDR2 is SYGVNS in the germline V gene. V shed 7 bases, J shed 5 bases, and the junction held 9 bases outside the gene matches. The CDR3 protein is CASTTRTGGRETQYF. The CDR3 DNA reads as TGTGCCAGCACCACCCGGACAGGGGGCAGGGAGACCCAGTACTTC.

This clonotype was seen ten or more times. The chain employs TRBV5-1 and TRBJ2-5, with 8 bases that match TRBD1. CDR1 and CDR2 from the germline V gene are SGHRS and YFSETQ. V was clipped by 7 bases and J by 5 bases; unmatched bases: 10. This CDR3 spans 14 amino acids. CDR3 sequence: CASQPGQGAETQYF. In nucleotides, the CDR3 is TGCGCCAGCCAACCAGGACAGGGAGCGGAGACCCAGTACTTC.

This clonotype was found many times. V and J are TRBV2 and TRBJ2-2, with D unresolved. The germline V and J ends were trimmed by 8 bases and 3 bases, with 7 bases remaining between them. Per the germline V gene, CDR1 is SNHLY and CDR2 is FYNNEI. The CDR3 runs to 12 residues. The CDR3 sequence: CASGPYTGELFF. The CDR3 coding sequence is TGTGCCAGCGGCCCCTACACCGGGGAGCTGTTTTTT.